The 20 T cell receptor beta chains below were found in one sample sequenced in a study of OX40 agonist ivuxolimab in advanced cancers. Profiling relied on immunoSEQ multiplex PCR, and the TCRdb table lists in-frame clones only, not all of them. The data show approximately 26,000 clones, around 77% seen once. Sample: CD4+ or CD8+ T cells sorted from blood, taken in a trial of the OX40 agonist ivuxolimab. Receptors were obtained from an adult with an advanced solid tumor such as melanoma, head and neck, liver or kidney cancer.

CDR3 bases: TGTGCCAGCTCACCGGGACTAGCAGGGAATGAGCAGTTCTTC. It codes for CASSPGLAGNEQFF. This chain joins TRBV18 and TRBJ2-1; 9 bases align to TRBD2. J gave up 7 bases and V 3 bases, and 4 bases lay outside the gene matches. This CDR3 is built from 14 residues. CDR1 is KGHSH, CDR2 LQKENI, per germline.

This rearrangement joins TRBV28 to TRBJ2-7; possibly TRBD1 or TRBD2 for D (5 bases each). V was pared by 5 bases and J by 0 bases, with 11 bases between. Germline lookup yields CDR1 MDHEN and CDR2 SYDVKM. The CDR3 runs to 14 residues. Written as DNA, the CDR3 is TGTGCCAGCAGTGGGACGGTGGCCTCCTACGAGCAGTACTTC. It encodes CASSGTVASYEQYF.

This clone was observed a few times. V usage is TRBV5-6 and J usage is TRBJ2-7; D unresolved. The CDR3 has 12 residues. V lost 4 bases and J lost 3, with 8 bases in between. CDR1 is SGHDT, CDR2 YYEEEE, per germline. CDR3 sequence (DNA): TGTGCCAGCAGCGGGATTAACTACGAGCAGTACTTC. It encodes CASSGINYEQYF.

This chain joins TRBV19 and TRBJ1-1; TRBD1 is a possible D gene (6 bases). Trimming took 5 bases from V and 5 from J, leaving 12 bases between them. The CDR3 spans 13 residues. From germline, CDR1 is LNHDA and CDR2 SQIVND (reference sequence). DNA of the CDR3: TGTGCCAGTAGTCAGGGGTTGTTTACTGAAGCTTTCTTT. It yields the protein CASSQGLFTEAFF.

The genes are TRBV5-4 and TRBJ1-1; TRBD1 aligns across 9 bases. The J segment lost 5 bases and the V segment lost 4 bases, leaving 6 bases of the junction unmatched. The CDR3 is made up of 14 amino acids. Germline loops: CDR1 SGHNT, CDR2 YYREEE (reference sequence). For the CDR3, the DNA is TGTGCCAGCAGCACCGGGACAGGGTGGACTGAAGCTTTCTTT. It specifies CASSTGTGWTEAFF.

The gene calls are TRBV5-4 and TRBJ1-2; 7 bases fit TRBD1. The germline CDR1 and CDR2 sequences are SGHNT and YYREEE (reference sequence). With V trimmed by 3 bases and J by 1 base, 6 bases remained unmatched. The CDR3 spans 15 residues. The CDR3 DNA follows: TGTGCCAGCAGCTACAGGGGAGCGGATAACTATGGCTACACCTTC. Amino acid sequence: CASSYRGADNYGYTF.

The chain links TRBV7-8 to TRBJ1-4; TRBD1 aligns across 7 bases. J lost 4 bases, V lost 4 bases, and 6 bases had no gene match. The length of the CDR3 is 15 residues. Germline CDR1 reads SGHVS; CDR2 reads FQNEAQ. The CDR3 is CASSSLTGYNEKLFF. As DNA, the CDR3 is TGTGCCAGCAGCTCGTTGACAGGGTATAATGAAAAACTGTTTTTT.

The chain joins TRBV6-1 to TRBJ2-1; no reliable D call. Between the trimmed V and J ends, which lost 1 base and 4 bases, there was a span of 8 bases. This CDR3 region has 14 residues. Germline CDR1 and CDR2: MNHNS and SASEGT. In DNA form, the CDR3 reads TGTGCCAGCAGTGAAGATTACCAGTACAATGAGCAGTTCTTC. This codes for CASSEDYQYNEQFF.

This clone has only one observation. CDR3 sequence reads: CASSLRRAESYEQYF. CDR3 in DNA: TGTGCCAGCAGTTTACGAAGGGCGGAATCCTACGAGCAGTACTTC. The chain is built from TRBV27 and TRBJ2-7; D is unclear. The CDR3 sequence is 15 residues long. Per germline, CDR1 MNHEY and CDR2 SMNVEV (reference sequence). V gave up 2 bases and J gave up 1 base, with 12 bases separating them.

The CDR3 loop is CASSLKTSQETQYF. DNA of the CDR3: TGTGCCAGCAGCTTAAAGACATCCCAAGAGACCCAGTACTTC. The genes are TRBV7-9 and TRBJ2-5, with unresolved D. V was clipped by 2 bases and J by 1 base, with 8 bases between them. CDR1 is SEHNR and CDR2 is FQNEAQ in the germline V gene (reference sequence). The CDR3 contains 14 residues.

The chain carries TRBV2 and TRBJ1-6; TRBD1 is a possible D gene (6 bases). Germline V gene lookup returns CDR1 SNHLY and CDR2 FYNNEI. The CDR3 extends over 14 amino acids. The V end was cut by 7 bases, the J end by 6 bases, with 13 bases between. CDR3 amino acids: CASNGQLGNSPLHF. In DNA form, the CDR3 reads TGTGCCAGCAACGGACAGCTAGGTAATTCACCCCTCCACTTT.

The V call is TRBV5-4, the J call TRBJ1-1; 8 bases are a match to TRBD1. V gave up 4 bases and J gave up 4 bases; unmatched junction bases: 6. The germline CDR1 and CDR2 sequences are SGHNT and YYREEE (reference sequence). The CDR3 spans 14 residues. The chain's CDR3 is CASSAGQAATEAFF. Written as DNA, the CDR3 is TGTGCCAGCAGCGCGGGACAGGCGGCCACTGAAGCTTTCTTT.

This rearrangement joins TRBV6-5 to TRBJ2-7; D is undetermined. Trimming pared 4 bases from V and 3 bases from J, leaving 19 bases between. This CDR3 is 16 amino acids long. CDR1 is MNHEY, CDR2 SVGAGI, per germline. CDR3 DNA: TGTGCCAGCAGTTTGACTGATTCCAGGTGGGACTACGAGCAGTACTTC. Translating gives CASSLTDSRWDYEQYF.

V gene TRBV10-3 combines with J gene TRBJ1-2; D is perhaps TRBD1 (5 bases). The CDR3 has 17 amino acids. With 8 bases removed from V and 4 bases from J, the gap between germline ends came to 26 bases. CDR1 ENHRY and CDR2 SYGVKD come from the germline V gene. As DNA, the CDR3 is TGTGCCATCCCCTTTTCTCGGGACGAAGATAACTTCTATGGCTACACCTTC. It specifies CAIPFSRDEDNFYGYTF.

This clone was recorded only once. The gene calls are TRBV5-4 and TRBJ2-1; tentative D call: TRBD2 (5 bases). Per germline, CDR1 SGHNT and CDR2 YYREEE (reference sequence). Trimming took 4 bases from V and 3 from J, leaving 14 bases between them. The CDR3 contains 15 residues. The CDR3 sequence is CASSPEGGYYNEQFF. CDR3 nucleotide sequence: TGTGCCAGCAGCCCAGAGGGTGGGTACTACAATGAGCAGTTCTTC.

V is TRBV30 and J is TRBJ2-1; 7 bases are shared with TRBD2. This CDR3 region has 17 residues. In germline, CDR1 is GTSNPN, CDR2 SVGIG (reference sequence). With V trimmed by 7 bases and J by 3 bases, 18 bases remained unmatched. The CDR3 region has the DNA TGTGCCTTCCACCCCCCGGCGGTAGGGACTAACTACAATGAGCAGTTCTTC. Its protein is CAFHPPAVGTNYNEQFF.

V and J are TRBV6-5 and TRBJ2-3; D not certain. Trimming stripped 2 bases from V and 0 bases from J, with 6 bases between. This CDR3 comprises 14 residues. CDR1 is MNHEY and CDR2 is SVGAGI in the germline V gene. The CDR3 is CASSYRSSTDTQYF. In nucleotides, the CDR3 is TGTGCCAGCAGTTACAGATCTAGCACAGATACGCAGTATTTT.

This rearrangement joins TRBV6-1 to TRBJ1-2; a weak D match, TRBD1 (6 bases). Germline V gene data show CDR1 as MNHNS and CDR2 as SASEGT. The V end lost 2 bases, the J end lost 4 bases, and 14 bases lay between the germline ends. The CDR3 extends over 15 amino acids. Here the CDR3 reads CASSESGGLGYGYTF. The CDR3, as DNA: TGTGCCAGCAGTGAATCCGGGGGGCTTGGCTATGGCTACACCTTC.

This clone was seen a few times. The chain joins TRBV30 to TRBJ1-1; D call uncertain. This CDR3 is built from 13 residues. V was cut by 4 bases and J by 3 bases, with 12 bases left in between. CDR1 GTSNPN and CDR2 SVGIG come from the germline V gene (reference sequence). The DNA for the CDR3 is TGTGCCTGGACCGCACCGCCCGACACTGAAGCTTTCTTT. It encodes CAWTAPPDTEAFF.

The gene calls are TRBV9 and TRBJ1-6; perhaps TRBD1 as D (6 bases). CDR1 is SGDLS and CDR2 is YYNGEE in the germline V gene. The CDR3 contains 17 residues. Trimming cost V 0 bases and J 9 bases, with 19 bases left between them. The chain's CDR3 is CASSVGREQGIGSPLHF. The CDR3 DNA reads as TGTGCCAGCAGCGTAGGACGGGAGCAGGGGATCGGTTCACCCCTCCACTTT.